A selection of T cell receptor beta chains follows, all from one sample in a study of shared clonotypes between healthy human individuals. Profiling relied on immunoSEQ multiplex PCR, and the TCRdb table lists in-frame clones only, not all of them. The profile shows 1.5 million to 2.5 million clones, roughly 95% of them singletons. What was sequenced was naive CD8+ T cells sorted from blood. The receptor set was obtained from a man younger than 35 in good health. CDR3s include the opening cysteine and the closing phenylalanine or tryptophan. A D gene is named only where the DNA matches it firmly. Clone size appears in some rows only: once, few, many, or a class for an expanded clone.

d_call,v_call,j_call,clone_size,cdr3_aa,cdr3_nt
-,TRBV4-1,TRBJ1-5,-,CASSQDMDPFSQPQHF,TGCGCCAGCAGCCAAGATATGGACCCCTTTAGTCAGCCCCAGCATTTT
-,TRBV27,TRBJ2-5,-,CASSPSADQETQYF,TGTGCCAGCAGTCCCTCCGCGGACCAAGAGACCCAGTACTTC
-,TRBV29-1,TRBJ2-4,-,CSVVGSPENIQYF,TGCAGCGTTGTTGGGTCCCCAGAAAACATTCAGTACTTC
-,TRBV6-1,TRBJ1-4,-,CASSYLDANEKLFF,TGTGCCAGCAGTTATTTGGACGCGAATGAAAAACTGTTTTTT
TRBD2,TRBV27,TRBJ2-7,-,CASSLTSGGRDEQYF,TGTGCCAGCAGTCTGACTAGCGGGGGGAGGGACGAGCAGTACTTC
-,TRBV27,TRBJ1-1,-,CASSFGPDTEAFF,TGTGCCAGCAGTTTCGGTCCTGACACTGAAGCTTTCTTT
TRBD2,TRBV4-1,TRBJ2-7,-,CASSQETAGTYEQYF,TGCGCCAGCAGCCAAGAGACAGCGGGGACCTACGAGCAGTACTTC
-,TRBV7-9,TRBJ2-1,-,CASSLFQGLTYNEQFF,TGTGCCAGCAGCTTATTCCAGGGGCTAACGTACAATGAGCAGTTCTTC
TRBD1,TRBV27,TRBJ1-2,-,CASSFTGTGYGYTF,TGTGCCAGCAGTTTCACAGGGACAGGCTATGGCTACACCTTC
-,TRBV1,TRBJ2-2,-,CTSSQDYQNTGELFF,TGCACCAGCAGCCAAGATTACCAAAACACCGGGGAGCTGTTTTTT
-,TRBV7-9,TRBJ1-4,-,CASSPVGGPYTNEKLFF,TGTGCCAGCAGCCCCGTGGGGGGGCCGTACACTAATGAAAAACTGTTTTTT
-,TRBV28,TRBJ2-2,-,CATSSLFFTGELFF,TGTGCCACCTCCTCCTTATTCTTCACCGGGGAGCTGTTTTTT
-,TRBV10-2,TRBJ2-7,-,CASSYTGTTYEQYF,TGCGCCAGCAGTTATACCGGGACAACTTACGAGCAGTACTTC
-,TRBV5-6,TRBJ2-5,-,CASSLDGMRETQYF,TGTGCCAGCAGCTTGGATGGCATGCGGGAGACCCAGTACTTC
TRBD2,TRBV4-3,TRBJ2-3,-,CASSQEGTSGTGRGTDTQYF,TGCGCCAGCAGCCAAGAAGGGACTAGCGGAACAGGGAGAGGTACAGATACGCAGTATTTT
TRBD1,TRBV10-2,TRBJ2-5,-,CASSVPGQGSETQYF,TGCGCCAGCAGTGTGCCCGGACAGGGTTCCGAGACCCAGTACTTC
-,TRBV7-8,TRBJ2-1,once,CASSLVRKEQFF,TGTGCCAGCAGCTTAGTAAGAAAAGAGCAGTTCTTC
TRBD2,TRBV2,TRBJ2-1,-,CAGATGGPTGNEQFF,TGTGCCGGGGCAACGGGGGGGCCCACGGGGAATGAGCAGTTCTTC
-,TRBV28,TRBJ1-2,-,CASSFPDPTLTGHLANYGYTF,TGTGCCAGCAGTTTTCCCGATCCGACTTTGACGGGGCACTTAGCTAACTATGGCTACACCTTC
-,TRBV13,TRBJ1-1,-,CASSDRRGTEAFF,TGTGCCAGCAGCGACAGGAGGGGGACTGAAGCTTTCTTT
TRBD1,TRBV27,TRBJ2-5,-,CASRPLDRPETQYF,TGTGCCAGCAGACCATTGGACAGGCCAGAGACCCAGTACTTC
-,TRBV30,TRBJ1-1,once,CAWNGRMNTEAFF,TGTGCCTGGAATGGACGGATGAACACTGAAGCTTTCTTT
-,TRBV5-4,TRBJ1-1,-,CASSLVGGPTEAFF,TGTGCCAGCAGCTTGGTTGGGGGGCCCACTGAAGCTTTCTTT
TRBD1,TRBV7-9,TRBJ2-3,once,CASSRTGTEEITDTQYF,TGTGCCAGCAGCCGAACCGGGACAGAGGAAATCACAGATACGCAGTATTTT
-,TRBV10-3,TRBJ1-1,-,CAISESNFEVLGTEAFF,TGTGCCATCAGTGAGTCGAATTTTGAGGTCCTAGGGACTGAAGCTTTCTTT
TRBD2,TRBV7-8,TRBJ2-1,-,CASSLETSGYNEQFF,TGTGCCAGCAGCTTAGAGACTAGCGGGTACAATGAGCAGTTCTTC
TRBD1,TRBV7-9,TRBJ1-4,-,CASSYYRGEGEKLFF,TGTGCCAGCAGCTACTACAGGGGGGAAGGGGAAAAACTGTTTTTT
-,TRBV6-5,TRBJ1-5,-,CASSPEGYGQPQHF,TGTGCCAGCAGCCCGGAAGGGTACGGTCAGCCCCAGCATTTT
-,TRBV15,TRBJ1-1,-,CATSRGGESMNTEAFF,TGTGCCACCAGCAGAGGAGGGGAGAGTATGAACACTGAAGCTTTCTTT
-,TRBV28,TRBJ2-1,-,CATRWGEGNEQFF,TGTGCCACCCGGTGGGGAGAAGGCAATGAGCAGTTCTTC
-,TRBV4-3,TRBJ2-5,-,CASSQVIQGAGNFQETQYF,TGCGCCAGCAGCCAAGTTATTCAGGGCGCGGGGAACTTCCAAGAGACCCAGTACTTC
-,TRBV7-2,TRBJ2-7,-,CASSLALGVAYEQYF,TGTGCCAGCAGCTTAGCGCTGGGAGTCGCCTACGAGCAGTACTTC
TRBD1,TRBV7-9,TRBJ1-2,-,CASSLGTGGGGYTF,TGTGCCAGCAGCTTGGGGACAGGGGGCGGTGGCTACACCTTC
TRBD2,TRBV28,TRBJ2-7,-,CASSPVPSGSYEQYF,TGTGCCAGCAGCCCAGTGCCTAGCGGGAGCTACGAGCAGTACTTC
-,TRBV28,TRBJ2-1,-,CASSLGTGNYYNEQFF,TGTGCCAGCAGTTTGGGGACCGGGAATTACTACAATGAGCAGTTCTTC
-,TRBV5-6,TRBJ2-7,once,CASSSGTQVEQYF,TGTGCCAGCAGCTCCGGGACCCAAGTCGAGCAGTACTTC
TRBD1,TRBV27,TRBJ2-7,-,CASSLSQTGVFLEQYF,TGTGCCAGCAGTTTGTCCCAGACAGGGGTCTTCCTCGAGCAGTACTTC
TRBD1,TRBV5-8,TRBJ2-7,-,CASSLRDRSFYEQYF,TGTGCCAGCAGCCTCCGGGACAGGTCCTTCTACGAGCAGTACTTC
TRBD2,TRBV30,TRBJ2-5,-,CAWDGGAQETQYF,TGTGCCTGGGACGGGGGGGCCCAAGAGACCCAGTACTTC
TRBD1,TRBV27,TRBJ1-3,-,CASSPSTGEYSGNTIYF,TGTGCCAGCAGTCCCTCGACAGGGGAATACTCTGGAAACACCATATATTTT
-,TRBV6-5,TRBJ1-2,-,CASSYRGGKLYGYTF,TGTGCCAGCAGTTACCGCGGAGGGAAACTCTATGGCTACACCTTC
-,TRBV7-9,TRBJ1-2,-,CASSFPTGTNYGYTF,TGTGCCAGCAGCTTCCCCACAGGGACCAACTATGGCTACACCTTC
TRBD2,TRBV11-1,TRBJ2-7,once,CASSIRLAGGTFYEQYF,TGTGCCAGCAGCATAAGACTAGCGGGGGGGACCTTCTACGAGCAGTACTTC
TRBD1,TRBV7-8,TRBJ2-7,-,CASSLGQGAPYEQYF,TGTGCCAGCAGCTTAGGACAGGGGGCCCCCTACGAGCAGTACTTC
-,TRBV4-3,TRBJ2-7,-,CASSQDLAAAEQYF,TGCGCCAGCAGCCAAGATCTGGCAGCCGCCGAGCAGTACTTC
-,TRBV19,TRBJ2-7,-,CASSMRGRNYEQYF,TGTGCCAGTAGTATGCGGGGACGGAACTACGAGCAGTACTTC
-,TRBV29-1,TRBJ1-2,-,CSVAGLTGGYTF,TGCAGCGTTGCTGGACTAACCGGAGGCTACACCTTC
-,TRBV9,TRBJ1-2,-,CASSPGVALGYTF,TGTGCCAGCAGCCCAGGGGTCGCCCTAGGCTACACCTTC
TRBD1,TRBV7-8,TRBJ2-7,-,CASSPNAPGQGGHEQYF,TGTGCCAGCAGCCCCAATGCCCCGGGACAGGGGGGACACGAGCAGTACTTC
-,TRBV30,TRBJ1-3,-,CAHEGVASGNTIYF,TGTGCCCATGAGGGGGTTGCCTCTGGAAACACCATATATTTT
-,TRBV7-9,TRBJ2-7,-,CASSLFGDEQYF,TGTGCCAGCAGCTTATTTGGAGACGAGCAGTACTTC
-,TRBV25-1,TRBJ1-2,-,CASSESYSRAYGYTF,TGTGCCAGCAGTGAATCCTACAGTAGAGCCTATGGCTACACCTTC
TRBD1,TRBV5-1,TRBJ1-1,-,CASSQPGGTEAFF,TGCGCCAGCAGCCAGCCAGGGGGGACTGAAGCTTTCTTT
-,TRBV27,TRBJ2-7,once,CASSSGHPGDPYF,TGTGCCAGCAGTTCGGGACATCCTGGAGACCCGTACTTC
-,TRBV7-9,TRBJ1-4,-,CASTADSLNEKLFF,TGTGCCAGCACCGCGGACAGCCTTAATGAAAAACTGTTTTTT
TRBD1,TRBV6-1,TRBJ2-7,-,CASSEWGQGSYEQYF,TGTGCCAGCAGTGAATGGGGACAGGGATCATACGAGCAGTACTTC
-,TRBV28,TRBJ1-5,few,CACSYFGDPNQPQHF,TGTGCCTGCTCCTATTTCGGGGACCCCAATCAGCCCCAGCATTTT
-,TRBV6-1,TRBJ2-1,-,CASSEGGEQFF,TGTGCCAGCAGTGAAGGGGGGGAGCAGTTCTTC
-,TRBV11-2,TRBJ2-7,-,CASSSQREAPGEQYF,TGTGCCAGCAGCTCCCAAAGGGAAGCGCCTGGCGAGCAGTACTTC
TRBD1,TRBV6-5,TRBJ1-1,-,CASTQGAGSEAFF,TGTGCCAGCACACAGGGGGCAGGCTCTGAAGCTTTCTTT